This T cell receptor beta chain comes out of a study of blood T cells in healthy people across ages. Each donor supplied approximately 10 milliliters of peripheral blood. As to this clonotype: Just one base apart from a much larger clone, this may be a read error.

The germline gives CDR1 LGHNA, CDR2 YNFKEQ. The V end was cut by 4 bases, the J end by 4 bases, with 17 bases between. This CDR3 contains 16 residues. It was with a sample-barcoded 5' primer and a J-beta primer mix that a second PCR of roughly 7 to 12 cycles was run. MiXCR was run by TCRdb on the 5' RACE reads, yielding one entry per CDR3 protein. The profile shows approximately 960,000 distinct CDR3 sequences, approximately 32% of them singletons. In addition, the sample was reused for a study of T cells of mothers and their children.

V and J are TRBV4-2 and TRBJ2-1; D may be TRBD2 (6 bases). Input material: blood. This sequence originates from a woman in her thirties or forties in good health. Here the CDR3 DNA reads TGTGCCAGCAGCCCGCTAGCGAGGGGAGTTTACAATGAGCAGTTCTTC. Protein: CASSPLARGVYNEQFF.